Below are 5 T cell receptor beta chains sequenced from a single sample in a study of beta chain features in type 1 diabetes. Expressed TCRB transcripts were sequenced, since all the RNA that had been isolated was reverse transcribed. Clones were read by immunoSEQ multiplex PCR, and TCRdb kept only the in-frame ones, dropping some. The sample contains 150,000 to 160,000 clones, 11% of which appear only once. Sequenced material: central memory CD4+ T cells from blood. All receptors come from a man aged 18 to 30 in good health.

This clone was detected a few times. The chain links TRBV7-8 to TRBJ1-1; D gene ambiguous. V lost 2 bases, J lost 0 bases, and 7 bases lay in between. CDR3 length: 14 residues. Germline lookup yields CDR1 SGHVS and CDR2 FQNEAQ. The CDR3 bases are TGTGCCAGCAGCTTATTGGCCATGAACACTGAAGCTTTCTTT. This translates into CASSLLAMNTEAFF.

V is TRBV7-9 and J is TRBJ2-4, with unresolved D. The germline V gene encodes CDR1 SEHNR and CDR2 FQNEAQ (reference sequence). V was pared by 2 bases and J by 8 bases, with 10 bases between. The CDR3 runs to 13 residues. In nucleotides, the CDR3 is TGTGCCAGCAGCTTACTGCATCCGGACATTCAGTACTTC. Translation gives CASSLLHPDIQYF.

This chain links TRBV5-4 with TRBJ2-3, with no clear D. Germline V gene lookup returns CDR1 SGHNT and CDR2 YYREEE (reference sequence). The CDR3 has 15 amino acids. V lost 2 bases and J 2 bases, leaving 12 bases between the germline ends. The CDR3 DNA is TGTGCCAGCAGCTTTAAGACAACGATCACAGATACGCAGTATTTT. Protein: CASSFKTTITDTQYF.

This chain links TRBV7-2 with TRBJ1-2, with 8 bases aligning to TRBD1. Germline trimming cut 4 bases from V and 7 bases from J; bases unmatched to any gene: 5. This CDR3 comprises 13 residues. Per germline, CDR1 SGHTA and CDR2 FQGNSA. CDR3 in amino acids: CASSSPTGVGYTF. CDR3 bases: TGTGCCAGCAGCTCGCCGACAGGGGTTGGCTACACCTTC.

The chain couples TRBV7-3 to TRBJ2-3; D remains ambiguous. The V gene lost 1 base and the J gene lost 5 bases, with 7 bases spanning the gap. The germline CDR1 and CDR2 sequences are SGHTA and FQGTGA. CDR3 size: 13 residues. The CDR3 here is CASSLNPGDTQYF. The CDR3 DNA follows: TGTGCCAGCAGCTTAAATCCCGGAGATACGCAGTATTTT. Full variable domain (rest looked up from reference TRBV7-3 and TRBJ2-3): GAGVSQTPSNKVTEKGKYVELRCDPISGHTALYWYRQSLGQGPEFLIYFQGTGAADDSGLPNDRFFAVRPEGSVSTLKIQRTERGDSAVYLCASSLNPGDTQYFGPGTRLTVL.